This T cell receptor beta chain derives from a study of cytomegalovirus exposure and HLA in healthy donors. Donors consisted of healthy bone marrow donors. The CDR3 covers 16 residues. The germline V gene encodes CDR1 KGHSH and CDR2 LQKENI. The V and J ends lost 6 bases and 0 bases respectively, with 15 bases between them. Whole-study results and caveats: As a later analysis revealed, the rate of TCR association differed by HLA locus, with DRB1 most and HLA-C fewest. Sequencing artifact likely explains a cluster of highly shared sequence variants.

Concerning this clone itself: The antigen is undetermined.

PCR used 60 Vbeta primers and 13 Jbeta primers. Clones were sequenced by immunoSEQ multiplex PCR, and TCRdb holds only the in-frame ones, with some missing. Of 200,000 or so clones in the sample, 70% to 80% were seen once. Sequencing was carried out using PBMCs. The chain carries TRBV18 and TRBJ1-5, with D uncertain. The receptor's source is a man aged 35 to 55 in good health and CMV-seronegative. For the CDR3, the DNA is TGTGCCAGCTCCCCCACTAAGCCGTATAGCAATCAGCCCCAGCATTTT. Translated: CASSPTKPYSNQPQHF.